Listed here are 23 T cell receptor beta chains from one sample, sequenced in a study of T cell repertoires in cytomegalovirus infection. Antigens for these TCRs are unknown. TCRdb called the reads again in MiXCR, with one record for every CDR3 protein. This sample yields around 800,000 distinct CDR3 sequences, of which roughly 33% are seen a single time; 12% belongs to the top ten. This specimen was cultured CD8+ T cells from PBMCs, taken from culture after CMV antigen stimulation. The receptor source for this set is a human donor in good health (CMV status not recorded). Some clones in this sample may be carry-over from other donors' samples.

This clonotype has a count of ten or more. This chain links TRBV11-1 with TRBJ2-3, with TRBD2 matching over 14 bases. The CDR3 sequence is 18 residues long. Germline lookup yields CDR1 SGHAT and CDR2 FQDESV (reference sequence). Unmatched junction bases numbered 8, after V lost 4 bases and J lost 2 bases. In DNA form, the CDR3 reads TGTGCCAGCAGCTATGGACTAGCGGGGGGAACCTTCACAGATACGCAGTATTTT. Protein: CASSYGLAGGTFTDTQYF.

V and J are TRBV15 and TRBJ2-5; TRBD1 aligns across 8 bases. The CDR3 length is 15 residues. In germline, CDR1 is LNHNV, CDR2 YYDKDF (reference sequence). Trimming removed 2 bases from V and 3 bases from J; junction bases left unmatched: 5. CDR3 nucleotide sequence: TGTGCCACCAGCAGATTATTGACAGGGGAAGAGACCCAGTACTTC. Translating gives CATSRLLTGEETQYF.

This clonotype was observed a handful of times. The chain carries TRBV9 and TRBJ1-1, with D perhaps matching TRBD1 (5 bases). V shed 3 bases and J shed 4 bases, with 16 bases lying between them. Germline lookup yields CDR1 SGDLS and CDR2 YYNGEE. The CDR3 is 15 amino acids. For the CDR3, the DNA is TGTGCCAGCAGCGGAGGGGCCCCTTGGGTCACTGAAGCTTTCTTT. Its protein is CASSGGAPWVTEAFF.

This chain uses TRBV9 with TRBJ1-4; D might be TRBD1 (6 bases). The CDR3 extends over 15 amino acids. CDR1 is SGDLS and CDR2 is YYNGEE in the germline V gene. Trimming pared 4 bases from V and 4 bases from J, leaving 14 bases between. The CDR3 DNA reads as TGTGCCAGCAGCCTCCAGGACAGAGTTAATGAAAAACTGTTTTTT. Translated: CASSLQDRVNEKLFF.

The chain couples TRBV6-2 or TRBV6-3 to TRBJ1-1; 8 nucleotides align to TRBD1. V shed 7 bases and J 2 bases; nucleotides not matched to a gene: 9. The length of the CDR3 is 15 residues. The germline V gene has CDR1 MNHEY and CDR2 SVGEGT. The CDR3 is CASTLWTGKNTEAFF. DNA for the CDR3: TGTGCCAGCACCCTTTGGACAGGGAAAAACACTGAAGCTTTCTTT.

This clonotype was counted many times. The chain has TRBV11-3 and TRBJ2-3; TRBD1 aligns across 7 bases. The CDR3 has 15 amino acids. Trimming at V came to 5 bases and at J to 0 bases, leaving 5 bases not matched to a gene. Germline loops: CDR1 SGHNT, CDR2 YENEEA. This CDR3 reads CASSLGTASTDTQYF. The CDR3 coding sequence is TGTGCCAGCAGCCTCGGGACAGCAAGCACAGATACGCAGTATTTT. Full variable domain (missing parts from reference TRBV11-3 and TRBJ2-3): EAGVVQSPRYKIIEKKQPVAFWCNPISGHNTLYWYLQNLGQGPELLIRYENEEAVDDSQLPKDRFSAERLKGVDSTLKIQPAELGDSAVYLCASSLGTASTDTQYFGPGTRLTVL.

This clonotype was seen a handful of times. V usage is TRBV27 and J usage is TRBJ2-7, with TRBD1 identical over 9 bases. Losses at the gene ends were 0 bases for V and 3 bases for J; bases not matched to a gene: 0. CDR3 length: 14 amino acids. CDR1 MNHEY and CDR2 SMNVEV come from the germline V gene (reference sequence). In nucleotides, the CDR3 is TGTGCCAGCAGTTTATCGACAGGGGGCTACGAGCAGTACTTC. Its protein is CASSLSTGGYEQYF.

This clonotype was seen only a few times. For the CDR3, the DNA is TGTGCCAGCAGTTACGGGACAGTACGGCCCCAGCATTTT. Its protein product is CASSYGTVRPQHF. The chain couples TRBV6-2 or TRBV6-3 to TRBJ1-5; 7 positions match TRBD1. The CDR3 covers 13 residues. CDR1 and CDR2 from the germline V gene are MNHEY and SVGEGT. V shed 2 bases and J 9 bases; nucleotides not matched to a gene: 4.

The chain combines TRBV7-3 with TRBJ2-2, with D perhaps TRBD1 (5 bases). V dropped 1 base and J dropped 0 bases, with 9 bases sitting between them. This CDR3 has 16 amino acids. Germline V CDR1 and CDR2: SGHTA, FQGTGA. CDR3 sequence: CASSLIRAANTGELFF. The CDR3 DNA reads as TGTGCCAGCAGCTTAATCAGGGCCGCGAACACCGGGGAGCTGTTTTTT.

This clonotype was observed a handful of times. The chain joins TRBV2 to TRBJ2-3, with 7 bases matching TRBD2. The CDR3 has 14 residues. Germline CDR1 SNHLY, CDR2 FYNNEI. V lost 10 bases to trimming and J lost 0 bases; unmatched junction nucleotides: 7. CDR3 region: CATHGGSSTDTQYF. The CDR3 DNA reads TGTGCCACCCACGGGGGGTCAAGCACAGATACGCAGTATTTT.

Ten or more counts support this clonotype. The chain has TRBV6-1 and TRBJ1-2; tentatively, D is TRBD1 (6 bases). The CDR3 covers 16 residues. CDR1 and CDR2 (germline): MNHNS, SASEGT. V lost 5 bases, J lost 4 bases, and 20 bases lay in between. The CDR3: CASSPHEGGQVYGYTF. CDR3 in DNA: TGTGCCAGCAGTCCCCATGAGGGGGGCCAGGTCTATGGCTACACCTTC.

The chain combines TRBV5-4 with TRBJ1-1; maybe TRBD1 (5 bases). CDR1 SGHNT and CDR2 YYREEE come from the germline V gene (reference sequence). The CDR3 totals 16 residues. Trimming removed 3 bases from V and 1 base from J, with 16 bases in between. The DNA of the CDR3 is TGTGCCAGCAGCTCCTATTCGTTAGGGGAGAACACTGAAGCTTTCTTT. Amino acids: CASSSYSLGENTEAFF.

The chain carries TRBV5-1 and TRBJ1-6; 7 nucleotides align to TRBD1. The CDR3 spans 15 residues. J was trimmed by 3 bases and V by 5 bases; bases with no gene match: 5. Per germline, CDR1 SGHRS and CDR2 YFSETQ. In DNA form, the CDR3 reads TGCGCCAGCAGGTCCTGGGACAGCTATAATTCACCCCTCCACTTT. Amino acids: CASRSWDSYNSPLHF.

This clonotype was seen only a few times. This chain uses TRBV12-3 or TRBV12-4 with TRBJ2-7; 9 bases are shared with TRBD1. The CDR3 runs to 14 residues. V dropped 1 base and J dropped 6; count of bases not matched to a gene: 4. The CDR3: CASSLGGTGSEQYV. Written as DNA, the CDR3 is TGTGCCAGCAGTTTAGGTGGGACAGGGTCCGAGCAGTACGTC.

This clonotype was detected only once. This chain links TRBV4-1 with TRBJ2-2; 8 nucleotides align to TRBD2. This CDR3 has 16 residues. V lost 3 bases to trimming and J lost 4 bases; unmatched junction nucleotides: 7. Germline lookup yields CDR1 MGHRA and CDR2 YSYEKL. In nucleotides, the CDR3 is TGCGCCAGCAGCCAGTGGGGGAGCGGGAGCACCGGGGAGCTGTTTTTT. It specifies CASSQWGSGSTGELFF.

This clonotype was recorded a few times. The chain combines TRBV2 with TRBJ2-1; 7 bases fit TRBD1. V lost 5 bases to trimming and J lost 7 bases; unmatched junction nucleotides: 14. The germline V gene encodes CDR1 SNHLY and CDR2 FYNNEI. The CDR3 is 16 residues long. For the CDR3, the DNA is TGTGCCAGCAGTCGGACAGGCCTAACGAGGTGGAATGAGCAGTTCTTC. Translating gives CASSRTGLTRWNEQFF.

The J gene is TRBJ2-4, the V gene TRBV6-6; D is possibly TRBD2 (6 bases). This CDR3 spans 16 amino acids. Germline CDR1 is MNHNY and CDR2 is SVGAGI (reference sequence). Trimming took off 5 bases at V and 0 bases at J, with 14 bases between the two ends. CDR3 residues: CASSHPGTLAKNIQYF. CDR3 DNA: TGTGCCAGCAGTCACCCCGGGACTTTAGCCAAAAACATTCAGTACTTC.

The V gene is TRBV4-2, the J gene TRBJ2-7; D is perhaps TRBD1 or TRBD2 (5 bases each). This CDR3 region has 15 residues. With 4 bases removed from V and 3 bases from J, the gap between germline ends came to 16 bases. Germline V CDR1 and CDR2: LGHNA, YNFKEQ. The CDR3 sequence: CASSPGRGGIYEQYV. CDR3 nucleotide sequence: TGTGCCAGCAGCCCGGGGCGTGGGGGAATCTACGAGCAGTACGTC.

This clonotype was observed many times. This chain joins TRBV7-6 and TRBJ2-1; 10 nucleotides line up with TRBD2. The V gene's germline CDR1 is SGHVS and CDR2 FNYEAQ. The CDR3 totals 15 residues. V shed 5 bases, J shed 5 bases, and the junction held 6 bases outside the gene matches. The CDR3 region has the DNA TGTGCCAGCAGCGCAAGCGGGGGGGGGAACAATGAGCAGTTCTTC. Translated, it gives CASSASGGGNNEQFF. Together with reference TRBV7-6 and TRBJ2-1, the CDR3 gives the full variable domain: GAGVSQSPRYKVTKRGQDVALRCDPISGHVSLYWYRQALGQGPEFLTYFNYEAQQDKSGLPNDRFSAERPEGSISTLTIQRTEQRDSAMYRCASSASGGGNNEQFFGPGTRLTVL.

A remark on this clonotype: The junction departs from germline at one end; a sequencing error may be responsible. The chain links TRBV5-5 to TRBJ2-7, with a possible D match to TRBD1 (6 bases). The length of the CDR3 is 16 residues. Germline assignment: CDR1 SGHKS and CDR2 YYEKEE (reference sequence). The CDR3 bases are TGTGCCAGCAGCTCGTACTGGACAGACAGCTCCTACGAGCTGTACTTC. The encoded protein is CASSSYWTDSSYELYF.

This clonotype was detected a few times. This chain joins TRBV27 and TRBJ2-2; D uncertain. Germline CDR1 reads MNHEY; CDR2 reads SMNVEV (reference sequence). The V end was cut by 0 bases, the J end by 4 bases, with 6 bases between. This CDR3 contains 14 residues. This CDR3 reads CASSLSSPTGELFF. The CDR3 DNA reads TGTGCCAGCAGTTTATCGTCCCCCACCGGGGAGCTGTTTTTT.

The J gene is TRBJ1-1, the V gene TRBV5-6, with a weak D call TRBD1 (6 bases). The CDR3 length is 13 residues. Deletions cut 1 base from V and 11 bases from J, with 15 bases between. Germline V gene sequence: CDR1 SGHDT, CDR2 YYEEEE. The CDR3 DNA reads as TGTGCCAGCAGCTTGACAGGGTCGATAATGGCTTTCTTT. It is translated as CASSLTGSIMAFF.

The V gene is TRBV7-6, the J gene TRBJ2-3, with unresolved D. Germline CDR1 reads SGHVS; CDR2 reads FNYEAQ. The CDR3 loop spans 16 amino acids. The V end was cut by 0 bases, the J end by 0 bases, with 10 bases between. CDR3 sequence: CASSLALGPSTDTQYF. The CDR3 nucleotides read TGTGCCAGCAGCTTAGCCTTAGGCCCTAGCACAGATACGCAGTATTTT.